This is a list of T cell receptor beta chains from one sample in a study of blood T cell repertoires in COVID-19. The assay was immunoSEQ multiplex PCR, and TCRdb's table has in-frame clones only and misses some. The top ten clones hold about 8.6% of a sample with about 280,000 clones, about nine tenths of them seen once. The sequenced material came from peripheral blood. All receptors derive from a man aged 35 to 55 with active or convalescent COVID-19. Both conserved end residues are part of each CDR3. D genes are given only for firm matches. Size values are once, few and many counts, or a class for expanded clones, and some rows have none.

size | D | J | V | DNA | CDR3
NA | NA | TRBJ1-5 | TRBV24-1 | TGTGCCACTGAACCCGGGGTGGGCAATCAGCCCCAGCATTTT | CATEPGVGNQPQHF
NA | TRBD1 | TRBJ1-5 | TRBV5-1 | TGCGCCAGCAGCTTGGGAGAAGGGGGCGGGCAGCCCCAGCATTTT | CASSLGEGGGQPQHF
NA | TRBD1 | TRBJ2-2 | TRBV5-1 | TGCGCCAGCAGCTCAACAGGGGCCGGGGAGCTGTTTTTT | CASSSTGAGELFF
NA | TRBD1 | TRBJ2-3 | TRBV19 | TGTGCCAGTAGTATAACAGGGGGAAGCACAGATACGCAGTATTTT | CASSITGGSTDTQYF
NA | NA | TRBJ1-2 | TRBV7-9 | TGTGCCAGCAGCCTACTCGGAGGCAGGGGCGGCTATGGCTACACCTTC | CASSLLGGRGGYGYTF
NA | NA | TRBJ1-6 | TRBV11-2 | TGTGCCAGCAGCCCCGTGGGGGCTGGTTCACCCCTCCACTTT | CASSPVGAGSPLHF
few | NA | TRBJ2-1 | TRBV6-2/TRBV6-3 | TGTGCCAGCAGTTACGCCCAGCGGGCCCGTCCTTCCTACAATGAGCAGTTCTTC | CASSYAQRARPSYNEQFF
NA | NA | TRBJ1-2 | TRBV4-1 | TGCGCCAGCAGCCAAGATAGAGCGGGGTACTATGGCTACACCTTC | CASSQDRAGYYGYTF
NA | NA | TRBJ2-2 | TRBV5-4 | TGTGCCAGCAGCCTCGGGCTAGCGAGCACCGGCGGGGAGCTGTTTTTT | CASSLGLASTGGELFF
NA | NA | TRBJ1-3 | TRBV3-1/TRBV3-2 | TGTGCCAGCAGCCAAGATCCGGGGGGGCTTGGGGGAAACACCATATATTTT | CASSQDPGGLGGNTIYF
NA | TRBD2 | TRBJ2-1 | TRBV3-1/TRBV3-2 | TGTGCCAGCAGCCAAGGACTAGCGGGGGGATACAATGAGCAGTTCTTC | CASSQGLAGGYNEQFF
NA | NA | TRBJ2-1 | TRBV19 | TGTGCCAGTAGTATCGACACCAACAATGAGCAGTTCTTC | CASSIDTNNEQFF
NA | TRBD2 | TRBJ2-7 | TRBV5-1 | TGCGCCAGCAGCACGGCTAGCGGCTCCTACGAGCAGTACTTC | CASSTASGSYEQYF
NA | NA | TRBJ2-7 | TRBV27 | TGTGCCAGCAGTTTAAGGGGGTTTGGCGAGCAGTACTTC | CASSLRGFGEQYF
NA | TRBD1 | TRBJ1-1 | TRBV7-6 | TGTGCCAGCAGCCCCTGGATGGACAGGGGGATCAACACTGAAGCTTTCTTT | CASSPWMDRGINTEAFF
NA | TRBD1 | TRBJ1-4 | TRBV11-3 | TGTGCCAGCAGCCATACAGGGGGCGCGAATGAAAAACTGTTTTTT | CASSHTGGANEKLFF
once | NA | TRBJ1-2 | TRBV3-1/TRBV3-2 | TGTGCCAGCAGCCAAGGGGGACGGGGGGTCTATGGCTACACCTTC | CASSQGGRGVYGYTF
NA | TRBD1 | TRBJ2-7 | TRBV28 | TGTGCCAGCAGCCCGGGACAGGGGCTAAGCTCCTACGAGCAGTACTTC | CASSPGQGLSSYEQYF
NA | NA | TRBJ2-3 | TRBV5-4 | TGTGCCAGCAGCTTGGAAGCGACTAGCACAGATACGCAGTATTTT | CASSLEATSTDTQYF
NA | TRBD1 | TRBJ2-3 | TRBV11-2 | TGTGCCAGCAGCCACAGTCAGGGGGTCTCCACAGATACGCAGTATTTT | CASSHSQGVSTDTQYF
NA | NA | TRBJ1-1 | TRBV2 | TGTGCCAGCAGTCCCCAAAGGGGGGGCGCCGCGAACACTGAAGCTTTCTTT | CASSPQRGGAANTEAFF
NA | TRBD1 | TRBJ1-1 | TRBV27 | TGTGCCAGCAAACGGGACAGGGAGGGGAAAGCTTTCTTT | CASKRDREGKAFF
NA | TRBD1 | TRBJ2-7 | TRBV24-1 | TGTGCCACCTCGACAGGGTACGAGCAGTACTTC | CATSTGYEQYF
few | NA | TRBJ1-4 | TRBV2 | TGTGCCAGCAGTGAAAGTAAGGGGTCTAATGAAAAACTGTTTTTT | CASSESKGSNEKLFF
NA | NA | TRBJ1-1 | TRBV28 | TGTGCCAGCAGTTTAGGACTGGGGTCGCAGGGGACTGAAGCTTTCTTT | CASSLGLGSQGTEAFF
once | NA | TRBJ2-5 | TRBV28 | TGTGCCAGCAGTTTACCAGGTCCTCTTAGGACCCAGTACTTC | CASSLPGPLRTQYF
NA | TRBD2 | TRBJ2-7 | TRBV2 | TGTGCCAGCAGTGCCGGGACTAGGGGCTACGAGCAGTACTTC | CASSAGTRGYEQYF
NA | NA | TRBJ1-1 | TRBV13 | TGTGCCAGCAGCTCCCGACATACTGAAGCTTTCTTT | CASSSRHTEAFF